This TCR beta chain was sequenced for a study of T cell changes during pregnancy in multiple sclerosis. The germline V and J ends were trimmed by 1 base and 4 bases, with 14 bases remaining between them. Germline V gene lookup returns CDR1 MNHNS and CDR2 SASEGT. The CDR3 contains 16 residues. The repertoire was sequenced with immunoSEQ multiplex PCR; TCRdb's copy has only in-frame clones and lacks some. Altogether approximately 110,000 clones are present, about 93% being singletons, with the ten largest covering less than 2%. The chain recombines TRBV6-1 with TRBJ1-5; no definite D call. Source: peripheral blood, taken in the third trimester of pregnancy. The clonotype originates from a female donor with multiple sclerosis, enrolled in a pregnancy study. The chain's CDR3 is CASSEGRQPRNQPQHF. CDR3 bases: TGTGCCAGCAGTGAAGGGAGGCAGCCCCGTAATCAGCCCCAGCATTTT.